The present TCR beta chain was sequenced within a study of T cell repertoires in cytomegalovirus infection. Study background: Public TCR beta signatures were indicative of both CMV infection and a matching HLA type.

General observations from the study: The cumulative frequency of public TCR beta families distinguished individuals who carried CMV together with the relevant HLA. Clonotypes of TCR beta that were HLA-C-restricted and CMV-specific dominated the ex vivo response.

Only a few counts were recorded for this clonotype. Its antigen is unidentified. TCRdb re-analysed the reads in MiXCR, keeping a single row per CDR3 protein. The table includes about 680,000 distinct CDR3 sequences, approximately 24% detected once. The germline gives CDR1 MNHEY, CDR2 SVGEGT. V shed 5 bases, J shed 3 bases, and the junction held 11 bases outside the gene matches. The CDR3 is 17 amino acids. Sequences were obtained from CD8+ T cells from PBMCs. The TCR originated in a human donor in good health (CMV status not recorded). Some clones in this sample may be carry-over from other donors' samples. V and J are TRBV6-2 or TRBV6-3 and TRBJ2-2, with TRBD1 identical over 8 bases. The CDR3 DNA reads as TGTGCCAGCAGTCACTTCTCAGGGGGCTCGGACACCGGGGAGCTGTTTTTT. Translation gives CASSHFSGGSDTGELFF.